This T cell receptor beta chain was obtained from a study of CD8 T cells in ankylosing spondylitis. The table lists this clonotype with a few counts. Its antigen is not identified. Study observations and caveats: Apparently characteristic of ankylosing spondylitis blood was a TCR beta motif (eight highly homologous variants). The clones that were linked to disease were reported to be significantly enriched in matched synovial fluid samples from ankylosing spondylitis patients. Previous work reported some of these motif variants in the synovial fluid and blood of reactive arthritis. Clones linked to the disease showed a CD8+ phenotype. They occurred at relatively low frequencies in peripheral blood.

Germline values: CDR1 SQVTM, CDR2 ANQGSEA. The length of the CDR3 is 14 residues. The ends lost 6 bases at V and 1 base at J; junction bases unmatched: 5. TCRdb independently ran MiXCR on the 5' RACE reads; one entry per CDR3 protein. The sample yields about 330,000 distinct CDR3 sequences, roughly 8% seen once. V usage is TRBV29-1 and J usage is TRBJ2-3; 9 positions agree with TRBD1. This receptor was taken from a male donor with ankylosing spondylitis. The sequenced material came from blood, either unsorted or a sorted T cell fraction (not recorded which). The CDR3 protein is CSVLRDRGTDTQYF. CDR3 nucleotides: TGCAGCGTACTCCGGGACAGGGGCACAGATACGCAGTATTTT.